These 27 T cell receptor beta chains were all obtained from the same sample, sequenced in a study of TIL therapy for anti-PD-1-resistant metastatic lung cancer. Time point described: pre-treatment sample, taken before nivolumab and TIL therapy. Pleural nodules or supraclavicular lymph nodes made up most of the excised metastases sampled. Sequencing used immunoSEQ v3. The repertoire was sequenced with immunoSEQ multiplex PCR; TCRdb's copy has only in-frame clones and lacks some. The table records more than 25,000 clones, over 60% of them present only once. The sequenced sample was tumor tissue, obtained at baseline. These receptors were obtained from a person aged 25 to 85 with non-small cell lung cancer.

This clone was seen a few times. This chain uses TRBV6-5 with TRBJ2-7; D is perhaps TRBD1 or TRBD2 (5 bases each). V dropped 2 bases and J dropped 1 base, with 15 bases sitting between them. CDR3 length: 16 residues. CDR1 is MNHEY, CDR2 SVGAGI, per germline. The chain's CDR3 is CASSYPRDRNSYEQYF. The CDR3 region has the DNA TGTGCCAGCAGTTACCCCCGGGACCGAAATTCCTACGAGCAGTACTTC.

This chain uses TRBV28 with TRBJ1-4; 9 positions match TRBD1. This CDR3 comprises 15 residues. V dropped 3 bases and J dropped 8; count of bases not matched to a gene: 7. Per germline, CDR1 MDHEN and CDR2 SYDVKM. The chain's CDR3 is CASSFLTGGGEKLFF. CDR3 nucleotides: TGTGCCAGCAGTTTTCTGACAGGGGGGGGAGAAAAACTGTTTTTT.

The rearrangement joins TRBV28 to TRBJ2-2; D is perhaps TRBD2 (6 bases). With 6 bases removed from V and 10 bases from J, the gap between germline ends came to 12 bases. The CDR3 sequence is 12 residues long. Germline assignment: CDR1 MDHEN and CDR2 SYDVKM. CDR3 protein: CASSSSVQELFF. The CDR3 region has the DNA TGTGCCAGCAGCTCTAGCGTCCAGGAGCTGTTTTTT. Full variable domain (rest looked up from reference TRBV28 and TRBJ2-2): DVKVTQSSRYLVKRTGEKVFLECVQDMDHENMFWYRQDPGLGLRLIYFSYDVKMKEKGDIPEGYSVSREKKERFSLILESASTNQTSMYLCASSSSVQELFFGEGSRLTVL.

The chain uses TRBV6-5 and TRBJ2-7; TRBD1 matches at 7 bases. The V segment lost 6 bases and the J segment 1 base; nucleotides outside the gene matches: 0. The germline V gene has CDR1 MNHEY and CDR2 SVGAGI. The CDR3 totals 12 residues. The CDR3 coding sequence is TGTGCCAGCAGACAGGGGTCCTACGAGCAGTACTTC. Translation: CASRQGSYEQYF.

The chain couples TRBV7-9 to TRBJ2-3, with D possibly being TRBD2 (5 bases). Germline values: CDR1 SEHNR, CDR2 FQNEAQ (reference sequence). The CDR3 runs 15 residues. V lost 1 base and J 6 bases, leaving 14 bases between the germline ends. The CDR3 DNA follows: TGTGCCAGCAGCTTAGTGGAAGGGAGAGTCGATACGCAGTATTTT. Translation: CASSLVEGRVDTQYF.

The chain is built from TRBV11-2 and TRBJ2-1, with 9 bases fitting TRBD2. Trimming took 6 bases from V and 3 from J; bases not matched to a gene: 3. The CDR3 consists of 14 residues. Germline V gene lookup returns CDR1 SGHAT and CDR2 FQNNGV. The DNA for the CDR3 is TGTGCCAGCAGTACTAGCGGGCACTACAATGAGCAGTTCTTC. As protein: CASSTSGHYNEQFF. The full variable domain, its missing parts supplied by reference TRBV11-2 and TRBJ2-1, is EAGVAQSPRYKIIEKRQSVAFWCNPISGHATLYWYQQILGQGPKLLIQFQNNGVVDDSQLPKDRFSAERLKGVDSTLKIQPAKLEDSAVYLCASSTSGHYNEQFFGPGTRLTVL.

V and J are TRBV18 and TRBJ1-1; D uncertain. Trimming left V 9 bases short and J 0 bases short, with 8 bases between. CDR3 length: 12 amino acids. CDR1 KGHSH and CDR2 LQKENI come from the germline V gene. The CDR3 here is CASFRLNTEAFF. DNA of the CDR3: TGTGCCAGTTTTAGATTGAACACTGAAGCTTTCTTT.

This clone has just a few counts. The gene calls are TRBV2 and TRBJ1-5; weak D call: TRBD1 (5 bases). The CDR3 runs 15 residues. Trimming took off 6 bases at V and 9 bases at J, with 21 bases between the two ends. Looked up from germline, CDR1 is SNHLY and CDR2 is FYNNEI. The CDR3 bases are TGTGCCAGCAGCCCGTCCGGGACCCTTTGGGGGCCCCAGCATTTT. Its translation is CASSPSGTLWGPQHF.

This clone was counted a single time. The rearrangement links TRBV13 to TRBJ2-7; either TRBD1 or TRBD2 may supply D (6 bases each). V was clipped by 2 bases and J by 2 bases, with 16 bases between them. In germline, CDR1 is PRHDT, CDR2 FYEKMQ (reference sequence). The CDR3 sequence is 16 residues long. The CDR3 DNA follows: TGTGCCAGCAGCTTATCCACCGGGGGCGATACCTACGAGCAGTACTTC. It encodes CASSLSTGGDTYEQYF. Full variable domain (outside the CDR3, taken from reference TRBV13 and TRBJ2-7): AAGVIQSPRHLIKEKRETATLKCYPIPRHDTVYWYQQGPGQDPQFLISFYEKMQSDKGSIPDRFSAQQFSDYHSELNMSSLELGDSALYFCASSLSTGGDTYEQYFGPGTRLTVT.

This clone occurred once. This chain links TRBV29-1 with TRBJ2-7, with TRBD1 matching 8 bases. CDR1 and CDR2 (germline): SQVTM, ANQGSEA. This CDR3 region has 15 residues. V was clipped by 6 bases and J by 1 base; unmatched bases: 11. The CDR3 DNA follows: TGCAGCGTCGGATATATAGGACAGGGTTCCTACGAGCAGTACTTC. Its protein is CSVGYIGQGSYEQYF.

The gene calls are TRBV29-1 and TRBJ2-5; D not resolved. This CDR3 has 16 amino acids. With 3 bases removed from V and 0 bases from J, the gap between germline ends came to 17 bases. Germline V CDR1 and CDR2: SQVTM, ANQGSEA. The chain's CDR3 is CSVESWGIGYQETQYF. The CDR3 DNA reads TGCAGCGTTGAGTCTTGGGGAATCGGTTACCAAGAGACCCAGTACTTC.

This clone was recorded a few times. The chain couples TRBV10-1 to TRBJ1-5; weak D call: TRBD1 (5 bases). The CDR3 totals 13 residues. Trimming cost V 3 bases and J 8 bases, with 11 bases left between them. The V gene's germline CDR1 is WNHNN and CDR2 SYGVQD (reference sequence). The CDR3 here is CASSDGGFEPQHF. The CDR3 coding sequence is TGCGCCAGCAGTGACGGGGGATTTGAGCCCCAGCATTTT.

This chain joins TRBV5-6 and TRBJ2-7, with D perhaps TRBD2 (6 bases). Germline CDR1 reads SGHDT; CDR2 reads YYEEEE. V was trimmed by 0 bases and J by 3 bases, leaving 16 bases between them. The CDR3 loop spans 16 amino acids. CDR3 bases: TGTGCCAGCAGCTTGGCCGTCGGGTTCGGGGGCTACGAGCAGTACTTC. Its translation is CASSLAVGFGGYEQYF.

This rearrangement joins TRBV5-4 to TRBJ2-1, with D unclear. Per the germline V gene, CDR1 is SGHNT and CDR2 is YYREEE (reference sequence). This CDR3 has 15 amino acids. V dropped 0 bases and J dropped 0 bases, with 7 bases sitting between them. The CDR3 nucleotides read TGTGCCAGCAGCTTGGATGGCGGCTCCTACAATGAGCAGTTCTTC. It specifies CASSLDGGSYNEQFF.

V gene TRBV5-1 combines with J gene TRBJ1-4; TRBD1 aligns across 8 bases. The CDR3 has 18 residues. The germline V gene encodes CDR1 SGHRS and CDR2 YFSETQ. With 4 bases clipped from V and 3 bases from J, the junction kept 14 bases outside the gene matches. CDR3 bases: TGCGCCAGCAGCCCCGGACAGGGTGGGGTTGCGGCTAATGAAAAACTGTTTTTT. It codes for CASSPGQGGVAANEKLFF.

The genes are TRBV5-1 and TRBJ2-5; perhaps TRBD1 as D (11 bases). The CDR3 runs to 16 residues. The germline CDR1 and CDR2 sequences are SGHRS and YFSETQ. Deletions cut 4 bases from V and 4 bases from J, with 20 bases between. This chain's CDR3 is CASSLSGGTGGETQYF. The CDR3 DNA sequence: TGCGCCAGCAGCCTTAGCGGGGGGACAGGGGGAGAGACCCAGTACTTC. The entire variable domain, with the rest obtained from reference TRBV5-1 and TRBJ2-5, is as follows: KAGVTQTPRYLIKTRGQQVTLSCSPISGHRSVSWYQQTPGQGLQFLFEYFSETQRNKGNFPGRFSGRQFSNSRSEMNVSTLELGDSALYLCASSLSGGTGGETQYFGPGTRLLVL.

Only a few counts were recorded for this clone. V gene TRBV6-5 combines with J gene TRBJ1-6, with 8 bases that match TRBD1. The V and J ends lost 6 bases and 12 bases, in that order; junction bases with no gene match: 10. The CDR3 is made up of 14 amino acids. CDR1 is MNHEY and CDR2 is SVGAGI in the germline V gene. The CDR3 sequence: CASSQGQGIGPLHF. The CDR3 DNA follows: TGTGCCAGCAGCCAAGGACAGGGAATAGGACCCCTCCACTTT.

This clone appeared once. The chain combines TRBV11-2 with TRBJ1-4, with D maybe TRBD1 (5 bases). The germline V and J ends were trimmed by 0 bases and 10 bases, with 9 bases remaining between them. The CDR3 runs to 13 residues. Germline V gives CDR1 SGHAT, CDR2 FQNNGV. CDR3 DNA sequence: TGTGCCAGCAGCTTAGATCCTCAGGGAAAACTGTTTTTT. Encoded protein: CASSLDPQGKLFF.

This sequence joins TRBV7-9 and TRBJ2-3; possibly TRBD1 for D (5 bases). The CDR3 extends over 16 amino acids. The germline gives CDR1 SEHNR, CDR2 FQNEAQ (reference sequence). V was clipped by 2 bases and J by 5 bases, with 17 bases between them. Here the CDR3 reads CASSLKVAVRGDTQYF. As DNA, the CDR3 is TGTGCCAGCAGCTTAAAGGTAGCCGTTAGGGGAGATACGCAGTATTTT.

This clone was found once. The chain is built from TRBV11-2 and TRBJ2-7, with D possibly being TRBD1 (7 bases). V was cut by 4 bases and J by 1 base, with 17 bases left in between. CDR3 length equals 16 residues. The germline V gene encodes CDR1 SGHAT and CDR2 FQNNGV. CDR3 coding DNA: TGTGCCAGCAGCTCGAATATGGCAGGGGGGTCCTACGAGCAGTACTTC. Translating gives CASSSNMAGGSYEQYF.

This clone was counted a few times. This CDR3 is CASTKGRNNSPLHF. CDR3 DNA: TGTGCCAGCACCAAGGGCAGGAATAATTCACCCCTCCACTTT. The V and J genes are TRBV7-9 and TRBJ1-6, with D unclear. This CDR3 is 14 amino acids long. Trimming shortened V by 7 bases and J by 5 bases, and 12 bases separated the two germline ends. The germline CDR1 and CDR2 sequences are SEHNR and FQNEAQ (reference sequence).

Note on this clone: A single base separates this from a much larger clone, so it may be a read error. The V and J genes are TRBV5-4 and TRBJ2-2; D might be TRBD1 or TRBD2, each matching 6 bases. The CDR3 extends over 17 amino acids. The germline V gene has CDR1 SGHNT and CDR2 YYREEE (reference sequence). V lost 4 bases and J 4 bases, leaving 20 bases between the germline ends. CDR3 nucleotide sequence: TGTGCCAGCAGCCAAGATCCCGGGGGCAGGGGCACCGGGGAGCTGTTTTTT. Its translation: CASSQDPGGRGTGELFF.

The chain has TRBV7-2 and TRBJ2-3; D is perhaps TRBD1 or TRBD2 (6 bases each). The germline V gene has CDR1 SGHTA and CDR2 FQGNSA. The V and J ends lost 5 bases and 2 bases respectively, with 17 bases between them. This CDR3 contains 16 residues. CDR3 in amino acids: CASSQWAGTHTDTQYF. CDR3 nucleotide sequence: TGTGCCAGCAGCCAGTGGGCGGGGACACACACAGATACGCAGTATTTT.

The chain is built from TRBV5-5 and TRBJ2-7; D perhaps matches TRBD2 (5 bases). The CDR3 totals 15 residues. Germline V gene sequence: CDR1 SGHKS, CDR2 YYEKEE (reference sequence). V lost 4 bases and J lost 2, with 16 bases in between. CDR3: CASSRWTPNPYEQYF. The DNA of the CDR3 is TGTGCCAGCAGCCGTTGGACTCCGAACCCCTACGAGCAGTACTTC. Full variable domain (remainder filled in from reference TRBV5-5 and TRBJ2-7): DAGVTQSPTHLIKTRGQQVTLRCSPISGHKSVSWYQQVLGQGPQFIFQYYEKEERGRGNFPDRFSARQFPNYSSELNVNALLLGDSALYLCASSRWTPNPYEQYFGPGTRLTVT.

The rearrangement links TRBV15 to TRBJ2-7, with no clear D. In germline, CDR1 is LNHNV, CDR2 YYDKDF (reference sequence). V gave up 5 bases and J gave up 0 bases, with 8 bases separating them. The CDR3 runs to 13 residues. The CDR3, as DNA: TGTGCCACCAGCCTCGTGGACTCCTACGAGCAGTACTTC. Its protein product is CATSLVDSYEQYF.

DNA of the CDR3: TGTGCCAGCAGCCTAGGGGGCCACCTCGCAGATACGCAGTATTTT. Amino acid sequence: CASSLGGHLADTQYF. The chain recombines TRBV11-2 with TRBJ2-3, with TRBD1 matching over 7 bases. The CDR3 consists of 15 residues. The germline V gene has CDR1 SGHAT and CDR2 FQNNGV. With 5 bases clipped from V and 4 bases from J, the junction kept 9 bases outside the gene matches.

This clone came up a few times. Written as DNA, the CDR3 is TGCGCCAGCAGCACCGGACAGAACTATGGCTACACCTTC. This translates into CASSTGQNYGYTF. The gene calls are TRBV5-1 and TRBJ1-2; tentative D call: TRBD1 (6 bases). Germline values: CDR1 SGHRS, CDR2 YFSETQ. With 4 bases removed from V and 2 bases from J, the gap between germline ends came to 9 bases. The CDR3 is 13 amino acids.